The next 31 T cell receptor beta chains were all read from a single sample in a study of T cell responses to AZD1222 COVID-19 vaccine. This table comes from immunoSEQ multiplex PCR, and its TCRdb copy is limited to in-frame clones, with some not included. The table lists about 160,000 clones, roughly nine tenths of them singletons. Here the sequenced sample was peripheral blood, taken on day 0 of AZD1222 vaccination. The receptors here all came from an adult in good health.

The CDR3 here is CASSPGFNEQFF. The CDR3 coding sequence is TGCGCCAGCAGCCCTGGGTTCAATGAGCAGTTCTTC. The chain uses TRBV5-1 and TRBJ2-1; D not certain. This CDR3 has 12 residues. Trimming removed 4 bases from V and 6 bases from J, with 8 bases in between. CDR1 and CDR2 (germline): SGHRS, YFSETQ.

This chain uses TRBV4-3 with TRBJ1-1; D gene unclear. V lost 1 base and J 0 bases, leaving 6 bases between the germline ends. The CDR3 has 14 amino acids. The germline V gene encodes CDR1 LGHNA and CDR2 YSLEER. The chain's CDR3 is CASSQALLNTEAFF. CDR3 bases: TGCGCCAGCAGCCAAGCCCTTTTGAACACTGAAGCTTTCTTT.

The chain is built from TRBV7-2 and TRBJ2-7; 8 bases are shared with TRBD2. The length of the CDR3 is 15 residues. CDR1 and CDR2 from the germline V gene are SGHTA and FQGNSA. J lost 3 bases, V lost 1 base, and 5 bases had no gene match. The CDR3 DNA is TGTGCCAGCAGCTTAGGTGGAGCGGGGGACTACGAGCAGTACTTC. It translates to CASSLGGAGDYEQYF.

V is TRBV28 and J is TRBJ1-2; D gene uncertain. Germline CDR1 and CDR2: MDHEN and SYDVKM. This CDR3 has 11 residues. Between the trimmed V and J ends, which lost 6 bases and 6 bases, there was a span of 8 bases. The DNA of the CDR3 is TGTGCCAGCAGCCCTAGGGATGGCTACACCTTC. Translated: CASSPRDGYTF.

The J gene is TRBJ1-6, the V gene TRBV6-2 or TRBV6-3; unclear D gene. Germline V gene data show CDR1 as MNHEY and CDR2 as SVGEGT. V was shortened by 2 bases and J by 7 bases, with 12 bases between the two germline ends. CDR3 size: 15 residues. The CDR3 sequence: CASSYDGRGNSPLHF. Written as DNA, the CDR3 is TGTGCCAGCAGTTACGACGGCCGCGGGAATTCACCCCTCCACTTT.

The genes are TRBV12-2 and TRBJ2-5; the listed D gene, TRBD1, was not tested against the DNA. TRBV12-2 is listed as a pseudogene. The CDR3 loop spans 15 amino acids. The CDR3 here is CARDRAVPWGETQYF. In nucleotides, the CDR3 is TGTGCAAGGGACAGGGCTGTACCTTGGGGGGAGACCCAGTACTTC.

The CDR3 loop reads CASSPVGTGRVKTEAFF. CDR3 nucleotides: TGTGCCAGCAGTCCAGTAGGGACAGGGAGGGTAAAGACTGAAGCTTTCTTT. The chain joins TRBV27 to TRBJ1-1, with 9 positions matching TRBD1. This CDR3 contains 17 residues. Looked up from germline, CDR1 is MNHEY and CDR2 is SMNVEV (reference sequence). With V trimmed by 5 bases and J by 5 bases, 15 bases remained unmatched.

CDR3 amino acids: CASSYFPRRDGYTF. CDR3 nucleotides: TGTGCCAGCAGTTACTTCCCGCGGAGAGATGGCTACACCTTC. V gene TRBV6-2 or TRBV6-3 combines with J gene TRBJ1-2; D gene uncertain. The CDR3 sequence is 14 residues long. Germline V gene data show CDR1 as MNHEY and CDR2 as SVGEGT. With 1 base removed from V and 6 bases from J, the gap between germline ends came to 12 bases.

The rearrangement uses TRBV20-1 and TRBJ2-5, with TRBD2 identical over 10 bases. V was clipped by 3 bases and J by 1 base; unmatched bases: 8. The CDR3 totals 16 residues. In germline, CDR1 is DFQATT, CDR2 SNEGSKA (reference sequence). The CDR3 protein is CSASPPSGGLQETQYF. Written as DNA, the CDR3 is TGCAGTGCTAGTCCTCCTAGCGGGGGCCTCCAAGAGACCCAGTACTTC.

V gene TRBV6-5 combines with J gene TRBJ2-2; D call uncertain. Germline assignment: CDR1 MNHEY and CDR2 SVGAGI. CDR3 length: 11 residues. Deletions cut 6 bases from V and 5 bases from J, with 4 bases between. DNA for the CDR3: TGTGCCAGCAGGACTACCGGGGAGCTGTTTTTT. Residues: CASRTTGELFF.

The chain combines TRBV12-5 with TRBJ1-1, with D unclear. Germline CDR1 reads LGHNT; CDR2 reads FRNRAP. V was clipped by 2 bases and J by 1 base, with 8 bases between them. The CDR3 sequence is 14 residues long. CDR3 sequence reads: CASGLLARNTEAFF. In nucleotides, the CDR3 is TGTGCTAGTGGTTTGTTAGCCAGGAACACTGAAGCTTTCTTT.

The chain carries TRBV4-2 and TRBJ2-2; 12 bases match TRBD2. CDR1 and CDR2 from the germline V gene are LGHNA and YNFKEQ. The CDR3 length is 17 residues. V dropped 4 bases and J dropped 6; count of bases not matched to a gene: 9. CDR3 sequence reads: CASSRPLAGGPAGELFF. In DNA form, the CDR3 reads TGTGCCAGCAGCCGACCGCTAGCGGGGGGGCCCGCCGGGGAGCTGTTTTTT.

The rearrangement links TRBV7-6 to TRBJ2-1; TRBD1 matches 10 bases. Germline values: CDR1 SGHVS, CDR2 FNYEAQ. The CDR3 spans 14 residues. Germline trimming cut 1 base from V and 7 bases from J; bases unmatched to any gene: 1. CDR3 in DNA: TGTGCCAGCAGCTTAGGGACAGGGGGAAATGAGCAGTTCTTC. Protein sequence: CASSLGTGGNEQFF. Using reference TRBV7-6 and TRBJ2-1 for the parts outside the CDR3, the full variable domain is GAGVSQSPRYKVTKRGQDVALRCDPISGHVSLYWYRQALGQGPEFLTYFNYEAQQDKSGLPNDRFSAERPEGSISTLTIQRTEQRDSAMYRCASSLGTGGNEQFFGPGTRLTVL.

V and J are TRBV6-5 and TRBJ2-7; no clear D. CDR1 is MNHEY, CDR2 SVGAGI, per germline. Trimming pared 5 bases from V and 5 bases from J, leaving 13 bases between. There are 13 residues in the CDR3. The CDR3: CASSRSVLDEQYV. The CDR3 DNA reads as TGTGCCAGCAGTCGGAGTGTGCTAGACGAGCAGTACGTC.

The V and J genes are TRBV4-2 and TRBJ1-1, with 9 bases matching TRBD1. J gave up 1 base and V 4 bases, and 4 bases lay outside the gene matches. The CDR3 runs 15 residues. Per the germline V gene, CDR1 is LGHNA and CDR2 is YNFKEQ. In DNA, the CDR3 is TGTGCCAGCAGCCTTGGGACAGGGCCGAACACTGAAGCTTTCTTT. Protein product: CASSLGTGPNTEAFF.

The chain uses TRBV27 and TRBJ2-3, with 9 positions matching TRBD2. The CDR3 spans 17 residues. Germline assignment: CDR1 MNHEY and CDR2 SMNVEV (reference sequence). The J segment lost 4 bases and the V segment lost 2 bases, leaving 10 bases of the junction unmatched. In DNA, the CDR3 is TGTGCCAGCAGTTTAGCACCCTCTCCTAGCGGGGCAGATACGCAGTATTTT. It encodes CASSLAPSPSGADTQYF.

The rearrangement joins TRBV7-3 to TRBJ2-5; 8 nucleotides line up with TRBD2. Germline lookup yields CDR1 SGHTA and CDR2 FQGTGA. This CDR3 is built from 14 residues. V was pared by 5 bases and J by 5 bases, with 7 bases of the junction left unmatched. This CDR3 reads CASSLNGGGETQYF. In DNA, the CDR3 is TGTGCCAGCAGCCTAAATGGCGGGGGGGAGACCCAGTACTTC.

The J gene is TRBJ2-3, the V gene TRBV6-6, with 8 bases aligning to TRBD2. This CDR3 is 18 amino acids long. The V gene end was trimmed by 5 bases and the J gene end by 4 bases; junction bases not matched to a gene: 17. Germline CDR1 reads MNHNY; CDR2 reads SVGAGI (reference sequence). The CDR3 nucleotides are TGTGCCAGCAGTCCACTCGGCGGGGGCGGGGGGATATCAGATACGCAGTATTTT. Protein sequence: CASSPLGGGGGISDTQYF.

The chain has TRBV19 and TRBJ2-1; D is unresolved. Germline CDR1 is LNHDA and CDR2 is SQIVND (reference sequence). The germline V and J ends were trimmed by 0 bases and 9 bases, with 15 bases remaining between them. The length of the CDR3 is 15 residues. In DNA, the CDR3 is TGTGCCAGTAGTATAGATCTGGTCACGATTGGTGAGCAGTTCTTC. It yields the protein CASSIDLVTIGEQFF.

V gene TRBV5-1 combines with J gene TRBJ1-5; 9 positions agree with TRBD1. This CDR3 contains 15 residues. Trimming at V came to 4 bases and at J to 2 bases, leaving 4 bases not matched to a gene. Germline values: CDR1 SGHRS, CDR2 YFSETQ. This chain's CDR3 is CASSLGQGGNQPQHF. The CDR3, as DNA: TGCGCCAGCAGCCTGGGACAGGGAGGCAATCAGCCCCAGCATTTT. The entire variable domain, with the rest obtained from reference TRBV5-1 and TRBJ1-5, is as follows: KAGVTQTPRYLIKTRGQQVTLSCSPISGHRSVSWYQQTPGQGLQFLFEYFSETQRNKGNFPGRFSGRQFSNSRSEMNVSTLELGDSALYLCASSLGQGGNQPQHFGDGTRLSIL.

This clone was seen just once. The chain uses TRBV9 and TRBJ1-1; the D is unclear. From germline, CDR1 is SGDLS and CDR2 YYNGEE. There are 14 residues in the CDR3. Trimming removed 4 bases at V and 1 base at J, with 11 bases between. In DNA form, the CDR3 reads TGTGCCAGCAGCCCCGGGCCCCCGAACACTGAAGCTTTCTTT. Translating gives CASSPGPPNTEAFF.

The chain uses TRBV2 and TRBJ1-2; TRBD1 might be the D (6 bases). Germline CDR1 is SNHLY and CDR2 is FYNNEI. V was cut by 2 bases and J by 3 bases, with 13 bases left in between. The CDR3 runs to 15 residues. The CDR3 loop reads CASSERGAADYGYTF. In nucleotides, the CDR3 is TGTGCCAGCAGTGAAAGGGGGGCTGCCGACTATGGCTACACCTTC.

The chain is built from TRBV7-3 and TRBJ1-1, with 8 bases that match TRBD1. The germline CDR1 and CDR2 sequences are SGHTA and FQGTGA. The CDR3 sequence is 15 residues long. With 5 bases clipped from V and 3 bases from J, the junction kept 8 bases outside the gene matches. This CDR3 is CASSPVRGQDTEAFF. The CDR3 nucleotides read TGTGCCAGCAGCCCAGTCAGGGGGCAGGACACTGAAGCTTTCTTT.

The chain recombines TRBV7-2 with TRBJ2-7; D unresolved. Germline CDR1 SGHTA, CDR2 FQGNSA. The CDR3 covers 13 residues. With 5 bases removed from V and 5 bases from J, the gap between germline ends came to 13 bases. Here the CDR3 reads CASSPALPNEQYF. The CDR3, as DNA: TGTGCCAGCAGCCCCGCCCTGCCGAACGAGCAGTACTTC.

CDR3 region: CASSLFRGTEAFF. The CDR3 DNA follows: TGTGCCAGCAGCTTATTCCGGGGCACTGAAGCTTTCTTT. The V and J genes are TRBV7-3 and TRBJ1-1; D is ambiguous. The germline V gene encodes CDR1 SGHTA and CDR2 FQGTGA. The CDR3 runs 13 residues. The germline V and J ends were trimmed by 2 bases and 4 bases, with 8 bases remaining between them.

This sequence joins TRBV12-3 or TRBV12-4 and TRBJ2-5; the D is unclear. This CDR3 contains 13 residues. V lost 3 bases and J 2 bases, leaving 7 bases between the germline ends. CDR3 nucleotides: TGTGCCAGCAGTTTCCTTGTACAAGAGACCCAGTACTTC. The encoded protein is CASSFLVQETQYF.

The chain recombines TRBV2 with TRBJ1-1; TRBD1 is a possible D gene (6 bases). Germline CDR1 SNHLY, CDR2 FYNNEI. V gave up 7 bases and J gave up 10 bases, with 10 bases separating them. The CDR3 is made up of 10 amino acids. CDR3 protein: CASKEGGAFF. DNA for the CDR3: TGTGCCAGCAAGGAGGGGGGAGCTTTCTTT. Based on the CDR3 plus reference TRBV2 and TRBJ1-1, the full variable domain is EPEVTQTPSHQVTQMGQEVILRCVPISNHLYFYWYRQILGQKVEFLVSFYNNEISEKSEIFDDQFSVERPDGSNFTLKIRSTKLEDSAMYFCASKEGGAFFGQGTRLTVV.

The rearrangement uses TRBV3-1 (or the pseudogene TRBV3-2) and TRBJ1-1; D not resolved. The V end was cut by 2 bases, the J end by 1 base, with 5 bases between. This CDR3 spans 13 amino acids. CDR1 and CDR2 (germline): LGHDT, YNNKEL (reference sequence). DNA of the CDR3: TGTGCCAGCAGCCAAAGACAGAACACTGAAGCTTTCTTT. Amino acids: CASSQRQNTEAFF.

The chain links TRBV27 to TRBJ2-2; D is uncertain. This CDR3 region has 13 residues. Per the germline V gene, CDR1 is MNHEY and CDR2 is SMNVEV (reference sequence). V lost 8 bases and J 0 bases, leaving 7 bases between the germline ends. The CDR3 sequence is CASRLTNTGELFF. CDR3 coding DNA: TGTGCCAGCCGCCTAACGAACACCGGGGAGCTGTTTTTT.

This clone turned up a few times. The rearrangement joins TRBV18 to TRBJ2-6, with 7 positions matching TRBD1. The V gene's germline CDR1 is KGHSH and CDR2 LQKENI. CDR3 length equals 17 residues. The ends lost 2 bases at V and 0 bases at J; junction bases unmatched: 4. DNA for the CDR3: TGTGCCAGCTCACCAAAGACAGGGCTCTCTGGGGCCAACGTCCTGACTTTC. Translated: CASSPKTGLSGANVLTF.

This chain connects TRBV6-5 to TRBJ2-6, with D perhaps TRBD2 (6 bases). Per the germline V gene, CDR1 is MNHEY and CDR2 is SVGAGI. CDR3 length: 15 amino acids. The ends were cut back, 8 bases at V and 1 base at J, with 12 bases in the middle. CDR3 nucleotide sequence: TGTGCCAGCCGGGGGTCGTGGTCTGGGGCCAACGTCCTGACTTTC. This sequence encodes CASRGSWSGANVLTF.